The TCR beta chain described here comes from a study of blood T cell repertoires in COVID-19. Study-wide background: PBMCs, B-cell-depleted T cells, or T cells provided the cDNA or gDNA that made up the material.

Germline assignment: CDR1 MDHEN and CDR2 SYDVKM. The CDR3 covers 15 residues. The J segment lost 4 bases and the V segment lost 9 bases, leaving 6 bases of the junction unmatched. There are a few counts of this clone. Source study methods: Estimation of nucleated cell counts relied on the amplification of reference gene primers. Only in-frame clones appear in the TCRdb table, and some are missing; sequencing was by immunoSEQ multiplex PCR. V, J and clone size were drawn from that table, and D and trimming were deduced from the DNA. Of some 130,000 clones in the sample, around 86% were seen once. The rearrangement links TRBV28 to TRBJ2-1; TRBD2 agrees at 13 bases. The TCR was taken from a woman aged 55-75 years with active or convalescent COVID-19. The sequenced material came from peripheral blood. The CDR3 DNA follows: TGTGCCAGTACTAGCGGGAGGGCGGGGTACAATGAGCAGTTCTTC. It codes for CASTSGRAGYNEQFF.